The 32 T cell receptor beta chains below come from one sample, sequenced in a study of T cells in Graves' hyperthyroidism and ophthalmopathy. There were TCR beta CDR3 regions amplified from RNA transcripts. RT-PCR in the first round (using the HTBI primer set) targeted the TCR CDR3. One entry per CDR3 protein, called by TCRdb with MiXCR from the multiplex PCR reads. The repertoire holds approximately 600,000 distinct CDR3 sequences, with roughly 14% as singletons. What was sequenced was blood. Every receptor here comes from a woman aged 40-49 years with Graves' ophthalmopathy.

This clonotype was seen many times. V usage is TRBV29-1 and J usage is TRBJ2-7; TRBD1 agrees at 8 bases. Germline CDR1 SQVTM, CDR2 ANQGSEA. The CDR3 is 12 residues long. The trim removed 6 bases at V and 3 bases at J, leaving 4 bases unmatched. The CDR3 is CSVRTGIYEQYF. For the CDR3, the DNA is TGCAGCGTCCGGACAGGGATCTACGAGCAGTACTTC.

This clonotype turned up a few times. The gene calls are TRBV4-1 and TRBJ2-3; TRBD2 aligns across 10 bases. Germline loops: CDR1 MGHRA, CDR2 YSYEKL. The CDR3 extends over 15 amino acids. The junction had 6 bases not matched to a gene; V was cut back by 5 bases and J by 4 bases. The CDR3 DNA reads TGCGCCAGCAGCTATCGAGCGGGAGGGGCAGATACGCAGTATTTT. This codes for CASSYRAGGADTQYF.

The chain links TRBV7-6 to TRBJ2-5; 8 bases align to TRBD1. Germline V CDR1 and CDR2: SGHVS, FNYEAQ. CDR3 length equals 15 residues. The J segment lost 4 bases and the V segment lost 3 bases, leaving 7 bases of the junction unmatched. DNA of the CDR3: TGTGCCAGCAGCTTCCCTGGCAGGGGGCTAGAGACCCAGTACTTC. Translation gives CASSFPGRGLETQYF.

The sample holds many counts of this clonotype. The CDR3 here is CASWASGGSYEQYF. CDR3 in DNA: TGTGCCAGTTGGGCGTCAGGGGGCTCCTACGAGCAGTACTTC. The chain is built from TRBV12-3 or TRBV12-4 and TRBJ2-7; 7 bases match TRBD1. The CDR3 runs to 14 residues. The ends lost 9 bases at V and 0 bases at J; junction bases unmatched: 8.

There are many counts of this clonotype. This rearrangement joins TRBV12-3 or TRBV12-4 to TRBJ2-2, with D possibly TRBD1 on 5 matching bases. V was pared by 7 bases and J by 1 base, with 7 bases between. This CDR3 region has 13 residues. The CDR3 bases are TGTGCCAGCAACAGGTTGAACACCGGGGAGCTGTTTTTT. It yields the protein CASNRLNTGELFF.

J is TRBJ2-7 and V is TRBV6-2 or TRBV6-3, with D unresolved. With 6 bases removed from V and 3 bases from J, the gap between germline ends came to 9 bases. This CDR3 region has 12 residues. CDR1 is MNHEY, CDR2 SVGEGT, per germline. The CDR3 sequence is CASRSRYYEQYF. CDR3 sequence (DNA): TGTGCCAGCAGATCACGGTACTACGAGCAGTACTTC.

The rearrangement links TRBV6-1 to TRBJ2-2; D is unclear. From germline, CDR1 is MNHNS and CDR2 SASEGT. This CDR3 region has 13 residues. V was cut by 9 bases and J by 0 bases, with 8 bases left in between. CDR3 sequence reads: CASLPPNTGELFF. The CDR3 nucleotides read TGTGCCAGTCTACCACCGAACACCGGGGAGCTGTTTTTT.

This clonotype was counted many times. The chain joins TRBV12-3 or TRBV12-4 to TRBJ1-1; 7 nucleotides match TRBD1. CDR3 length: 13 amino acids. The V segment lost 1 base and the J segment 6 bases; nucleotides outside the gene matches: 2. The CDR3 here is CASSLGDSPEAFF. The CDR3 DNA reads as TGTGCCAGCAGTTTAGGGGACAGTCCTGAAGCTTTCTTT.

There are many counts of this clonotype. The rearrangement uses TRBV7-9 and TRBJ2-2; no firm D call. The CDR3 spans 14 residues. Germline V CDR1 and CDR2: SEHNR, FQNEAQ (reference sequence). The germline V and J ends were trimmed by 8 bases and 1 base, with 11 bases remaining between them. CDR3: CASAEGGNTGELFF. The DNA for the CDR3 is TGTGCCAGCGCCGAAGGCGGGAACACCGGGGAGCTGTTTTTT.

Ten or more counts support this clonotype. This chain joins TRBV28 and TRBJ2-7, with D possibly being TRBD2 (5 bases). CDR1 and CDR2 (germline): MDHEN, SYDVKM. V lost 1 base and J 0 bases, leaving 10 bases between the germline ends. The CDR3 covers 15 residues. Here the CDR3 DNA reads TGTGCCAGCAGTTTATTGGTGGGGAGCTCCTACGAGCAGTACTTC. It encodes CASSLLVGSSYEQYF.

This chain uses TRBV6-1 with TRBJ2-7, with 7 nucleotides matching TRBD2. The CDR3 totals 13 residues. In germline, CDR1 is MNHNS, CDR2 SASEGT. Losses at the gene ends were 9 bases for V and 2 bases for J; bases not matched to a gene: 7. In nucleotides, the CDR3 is TGTGCCAGTGGACGACGGGGGGCCTACGAGCAGTACTTC. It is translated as CASGRRGAYEQYF.

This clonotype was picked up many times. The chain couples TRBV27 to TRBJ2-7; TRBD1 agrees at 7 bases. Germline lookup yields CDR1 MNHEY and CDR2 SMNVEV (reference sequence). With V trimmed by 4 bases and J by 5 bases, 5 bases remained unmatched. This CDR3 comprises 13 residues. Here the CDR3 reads CASSYAGGNEQYF. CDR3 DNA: TGTGCCAGCAGTTATGCAGGGGGAAACGAGCAGTACTTC.

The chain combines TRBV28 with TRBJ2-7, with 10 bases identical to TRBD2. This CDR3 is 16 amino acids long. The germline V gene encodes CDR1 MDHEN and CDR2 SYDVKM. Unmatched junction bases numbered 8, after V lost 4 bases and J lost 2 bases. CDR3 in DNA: TGTGCCAGCAGTTCGCCCGGGACTAGCGCACCCTACGAGCAGTACTTC. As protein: CASSSPGTSAPYEQYF. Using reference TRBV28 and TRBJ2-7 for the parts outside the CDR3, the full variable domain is DVKVTQSSRYLVKRTGEKVFLECVQDMDHENMFWYRQDPGLGLRLIYFSYDVKMKEKGDIPEGYSVSREKKERFSLILESASTNQTSMYLCASSSPGTSAPYEQYFGPGTRLTVT.

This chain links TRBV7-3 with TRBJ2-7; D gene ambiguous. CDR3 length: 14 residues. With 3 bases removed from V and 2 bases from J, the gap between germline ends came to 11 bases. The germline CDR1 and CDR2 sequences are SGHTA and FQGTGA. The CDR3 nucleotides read TGTGCCAGCAGCTTTTCCTCCTATCCCTACGAGCAGTACTTC. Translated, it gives CASSFSSYPYEQYF.

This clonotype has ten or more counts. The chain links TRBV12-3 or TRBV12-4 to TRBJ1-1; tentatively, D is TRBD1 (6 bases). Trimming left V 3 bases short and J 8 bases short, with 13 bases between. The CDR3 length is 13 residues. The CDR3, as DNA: TGTGCCAGCAGTTTCCTAACAGGGTCCGAAGCTTTCTTT. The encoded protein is CASSFLTGSEAFF.

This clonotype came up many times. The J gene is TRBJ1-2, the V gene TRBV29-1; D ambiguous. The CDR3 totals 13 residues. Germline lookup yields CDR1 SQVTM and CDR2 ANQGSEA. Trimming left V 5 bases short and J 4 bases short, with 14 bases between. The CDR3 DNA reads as TGCAGCGTTACCGGAGGTGTCGGCTATGGCTACACCTTC. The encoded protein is CSVTGGVGYGYTF.

This CDR3 is CSARFSGSIDTQYF. In DNA, the CDR3 is TGCAGTGCTAGGTTTAGCGGGAGCATCGATACGCAGTATTTT. The V call is TRBV20-1, the J call TRBJ2-3, with TRBD2 identical over 9 bases. Trimming cost V 3 bases and J 6 bases; bases outside gene matches: 7. Germline V lookup: CDR1 DFQATT, CDR2 SNEGSKA (reference sequence). The CDR3 loop spans 14 amino acids.

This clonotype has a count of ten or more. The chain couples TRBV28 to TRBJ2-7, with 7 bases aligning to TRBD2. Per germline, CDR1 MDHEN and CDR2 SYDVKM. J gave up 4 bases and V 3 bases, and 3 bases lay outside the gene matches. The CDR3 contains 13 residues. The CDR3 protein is CASSLDGGYEQYF. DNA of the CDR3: TGTGCCAGCAGTTTGGACGGGGGGTACGAGCAGTACTTC.

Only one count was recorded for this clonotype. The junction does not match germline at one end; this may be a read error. CDR3 coding DNA: TGTGCCAGCAGTTACCAGCGGAGCTACAATGAGAAGTTCTTC. Translating it yields CASSYQRSYNEKFF. This chain connects TRBV2 to TRBJ2-1, with TRBD2 as a possible D gene (5 bases). The CDR3 spans 14 residues. Germline lookup yields CDR1 SNHLY and CDR2 FYNNEI.

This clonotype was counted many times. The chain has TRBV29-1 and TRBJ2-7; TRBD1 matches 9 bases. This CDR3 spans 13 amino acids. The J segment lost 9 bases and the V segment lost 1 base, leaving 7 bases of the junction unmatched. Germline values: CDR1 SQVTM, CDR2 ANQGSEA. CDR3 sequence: CSVEVGQGRGQYF. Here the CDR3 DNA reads TGCAGCGTTGAAGTGGGACAGGGTCGGGGGCAGTACTTC.

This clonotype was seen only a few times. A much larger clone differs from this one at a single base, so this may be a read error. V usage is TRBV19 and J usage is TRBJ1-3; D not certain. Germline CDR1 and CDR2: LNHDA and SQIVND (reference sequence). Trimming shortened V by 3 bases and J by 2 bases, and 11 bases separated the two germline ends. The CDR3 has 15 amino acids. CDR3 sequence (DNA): TGTGCCAGTAGTATCCGGACGGCTGCTGGAAACACCATATATTTT. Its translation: CASSIRTAAGNTIYF.

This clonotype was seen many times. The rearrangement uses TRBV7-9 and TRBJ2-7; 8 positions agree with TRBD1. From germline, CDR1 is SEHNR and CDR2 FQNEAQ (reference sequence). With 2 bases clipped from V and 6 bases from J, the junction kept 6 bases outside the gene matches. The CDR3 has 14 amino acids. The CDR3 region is CASSLWQGAGEQYF. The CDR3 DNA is TGTGCCAGCAGCTTATGGCAGGGGGCTGGCGAGCAGTACTTC.

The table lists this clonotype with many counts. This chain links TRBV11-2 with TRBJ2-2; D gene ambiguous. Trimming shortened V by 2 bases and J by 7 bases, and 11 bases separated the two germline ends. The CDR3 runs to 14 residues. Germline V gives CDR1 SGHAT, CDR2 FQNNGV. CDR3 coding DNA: TGTGCCAGCAGCTTAACCCTCTCAGGCGGGGAGCTGTTTTTT. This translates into CASSLTLSGGELFF.

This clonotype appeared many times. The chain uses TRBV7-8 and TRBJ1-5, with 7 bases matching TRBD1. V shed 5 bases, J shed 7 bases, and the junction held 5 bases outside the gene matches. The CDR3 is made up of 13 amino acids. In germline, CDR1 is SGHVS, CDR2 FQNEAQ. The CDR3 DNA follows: TGTGCCAGCAGCCTAGGGACAGCGCAGCCCCAGCATTTT. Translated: CASSLGTAQPQHF.

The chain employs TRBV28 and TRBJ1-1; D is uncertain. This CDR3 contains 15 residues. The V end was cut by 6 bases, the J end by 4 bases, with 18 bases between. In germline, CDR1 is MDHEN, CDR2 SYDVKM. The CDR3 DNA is TGTGCCAGCAGCCTTTTCGGGCGGAGGTTCACTGAAGCTTTCTTT. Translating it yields CASSLFGRRFTEAFF.

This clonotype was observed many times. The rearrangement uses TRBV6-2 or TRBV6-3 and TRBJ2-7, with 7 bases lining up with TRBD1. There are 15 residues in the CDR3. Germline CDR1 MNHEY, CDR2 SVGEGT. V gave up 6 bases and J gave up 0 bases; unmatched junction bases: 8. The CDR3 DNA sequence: TGTGCCAGCAGAAGATGGACAGGTCTCTCCTACGAGCAGTACTTC. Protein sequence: CASRRWTGLSYEQYF.

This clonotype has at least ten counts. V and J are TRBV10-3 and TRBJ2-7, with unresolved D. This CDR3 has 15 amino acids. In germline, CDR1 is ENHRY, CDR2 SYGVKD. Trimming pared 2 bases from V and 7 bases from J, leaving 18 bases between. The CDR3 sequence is CAISERKAREGEQYF. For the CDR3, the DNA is TGTGCCATCAGTGAGAGAAAGGCCCGCGAAGGGGAGCAGTACTTC.

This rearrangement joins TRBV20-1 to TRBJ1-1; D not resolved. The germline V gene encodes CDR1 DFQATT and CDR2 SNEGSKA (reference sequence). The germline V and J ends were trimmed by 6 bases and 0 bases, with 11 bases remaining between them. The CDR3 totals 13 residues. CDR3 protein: CSALGPMNTEAFF. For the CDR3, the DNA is TGCAGTGCCCTCGGACCAATGAACACTGAAGCTTTCTTT.

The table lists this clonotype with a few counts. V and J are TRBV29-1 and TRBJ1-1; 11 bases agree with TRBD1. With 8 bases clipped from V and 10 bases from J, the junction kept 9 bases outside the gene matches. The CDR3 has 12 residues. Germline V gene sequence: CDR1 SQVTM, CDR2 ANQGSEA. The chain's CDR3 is CSSSGTGGLAFF. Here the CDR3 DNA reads TGCAGCTCCTCGGGGACAGGGGGTTTAGCTTTCTTT.

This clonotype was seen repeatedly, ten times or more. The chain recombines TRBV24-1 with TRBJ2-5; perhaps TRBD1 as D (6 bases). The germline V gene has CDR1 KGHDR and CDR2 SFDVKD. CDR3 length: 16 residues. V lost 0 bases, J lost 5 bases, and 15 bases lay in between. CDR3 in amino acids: CATSDLGRMGAETQYF. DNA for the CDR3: TGTGCCACCAGTGATTTGGGGCGTATGGGGGCGGAGACCCAGTACTTC.

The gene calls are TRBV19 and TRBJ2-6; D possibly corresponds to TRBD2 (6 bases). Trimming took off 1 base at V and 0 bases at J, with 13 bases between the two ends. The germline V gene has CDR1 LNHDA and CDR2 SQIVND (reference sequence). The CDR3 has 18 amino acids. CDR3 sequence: CASSIGWAGNSGANVLTF. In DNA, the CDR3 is TGTGCCAGTAGTATAGGTTGGGCGGGAAACTCTGGGGCCAACGTCCTGACTTTC. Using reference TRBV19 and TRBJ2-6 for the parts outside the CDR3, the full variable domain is DGGITQSPKYLFRKEGQNVTLSCEQNLNHDAMYWYRQDPGQGLRLIYYSQIVNDFQKGDIAEGYSVSREKKESFPLTVTSAQKNPTAFYLCASSIGWAGNSGANVLTFGAGSRLTVL.

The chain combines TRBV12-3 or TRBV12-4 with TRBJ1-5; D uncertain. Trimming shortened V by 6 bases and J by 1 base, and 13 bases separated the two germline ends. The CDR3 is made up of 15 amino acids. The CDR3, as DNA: TGTGCCAGCAGAAAGACACCGGGCAGCAATCAGCCCCAGCATTTT. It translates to CASRKTPGSNQPQHF.